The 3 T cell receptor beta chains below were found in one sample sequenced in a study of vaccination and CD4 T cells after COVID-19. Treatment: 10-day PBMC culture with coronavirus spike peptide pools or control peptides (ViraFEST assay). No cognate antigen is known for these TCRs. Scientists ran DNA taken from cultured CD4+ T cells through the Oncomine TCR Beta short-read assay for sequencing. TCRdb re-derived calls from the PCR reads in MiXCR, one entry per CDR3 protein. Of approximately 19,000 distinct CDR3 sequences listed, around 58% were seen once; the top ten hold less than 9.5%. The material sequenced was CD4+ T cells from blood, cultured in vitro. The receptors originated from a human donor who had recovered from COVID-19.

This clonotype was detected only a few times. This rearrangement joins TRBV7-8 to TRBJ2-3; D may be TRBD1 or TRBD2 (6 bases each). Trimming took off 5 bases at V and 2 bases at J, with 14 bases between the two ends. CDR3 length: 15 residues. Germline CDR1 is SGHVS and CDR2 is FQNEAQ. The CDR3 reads CASSPLRGATDTQYF. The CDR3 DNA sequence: TGTGCCAGCAGCCCGCTGAGGGGGGCCACAGATACGCAGTATTTT.

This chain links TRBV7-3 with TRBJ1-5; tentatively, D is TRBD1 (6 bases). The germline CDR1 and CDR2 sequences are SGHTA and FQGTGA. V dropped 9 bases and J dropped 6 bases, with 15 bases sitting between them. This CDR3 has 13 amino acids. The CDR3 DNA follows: TGTGCCAGTTCCACAGGGTTTGGTCAGCCCCAGCATTTT. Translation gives CASSTGFGQPQHF.

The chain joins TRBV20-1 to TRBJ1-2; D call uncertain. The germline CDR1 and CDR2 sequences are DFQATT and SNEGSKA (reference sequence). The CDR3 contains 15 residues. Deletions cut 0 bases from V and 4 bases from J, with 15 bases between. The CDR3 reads CSARESALLGYGYTF. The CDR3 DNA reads TGCAGTGCTAGAGAGTCAGCTCTTTTGGGCTATGGCTACACCTTC.